One sample yielded the 6 T cell receptor beta chains listed below, sequenced in a study of response to subunit inactivated influenza vaccine. TCRdb independently ran MiXCR on the RT-PCR reads; one entry per CDR3 protein. Among about 520,000 distinct CDR3 sequences listed, approximately 6.9% were seen once. The sample in question was PBMCs from blood, obtained less than 30 months after vaccination. Receptor source: a man between 45 and 75 years old who received an inactivated influenza vaccine.

This clonotype was counted at least ten times. V is TRBV11-2 and J is TRBJ2-7; the D is unclear. The germline V gene has CDR1 SGHAT and CDR2 FQNNGV. The CDR3 contains 15 residues. Trimming removed 0 bases at V and 0 bases at J, with 9 bases between. CDR3 in amino acids: CASSLETASSYEQYF. The CDR3 bases are TGTGCCAGCAGCTTAGAGACGGCGTCCTCCTACGAGCAGTACTTC. Full variable domain (missing parts from reference TRBV11-2 and TRBJ2-7): EAGVAQSPRYKIIEKRQSVAFWCNPISGHATLYWYQQILGQGPKLLIQFQNNGVVDDSQLPKDRFSAERLKGVDSTLKIQPAKLEDSAVYLCASSLETASSYEQYFGPGTRLTVT.

This clonotype was detected a few times. The genes are TRBV19 and TRBJ2-1; D not certain. The ends were cut back, 1 base at V and 6 bases at J, with 13 bases in the middle. The CDR3 is 15 amino acids. Germline CDR1 reads LNHDA; CDR2 reads SQIVND (reference sequence). The CDR3 DNA follows: TGTGCCAGTAGTATAGGTTCCCCCACGGGCAATGAGCAGTTCTTC. This translates into CASSIGSPTGNEQFF.

This clonotype has more than one count but fewer than ten. The chain combines TRBV5-6 with TRBJ2-7; 10 bases align to TRBD2. The CDR3 totals 14 residues. Trimming removed 3 bases from V and 4 bases from J; junction bases left unmatched: 4. Germline CDR1 reads SGHDT; CDR2 reads YYEEEE. The CDR3 DNA sequence: TGTGCCAGCAGCTCTAGCGGGAGTGTGTACGAGCAGTACTTC. This encodes CASSSSGSVYEQYF.

The V and J genes are TRBV6-1 and TRBJ2-7; 14 bases are a match to TRBD2. The V gene end was trimmed by 6 bases and the J gene end by 3 bases; junction bases not matched to a gene: 13. CDR1 is MNHNS, CDR2 SASEGT, per germline. The CDR3 extends over 18 amino acids. Written as DNA, the CDR3 is TGTGCCAGCAGCCGGGGGACGACCGGGACTAGCGGGAGCTACGAGCAGTACTTC. It specifies CASSRGTTGTSGSYEQYF.

This clonotype came up a few times. The rearrangement uses TRBV12-3 or TRBV12-4 and TRBJ2-1, with D perhaps TRBD1 (5 bases). V lost 2 bases to trimming and J lost 13 bases, with 9 bases between them. This CDR3 region has 11 residues. Here the CDR3 reads CASSLRTRQFF. CDR3 DNA: TGTGCCAGCAGTTTAAGGACACGCCAGTTCTTC.

This chain uses TRBV6-5 with TRBJ1-1, with D hard to call. The germline CDR1 and CDR2 sequences are MNHEY and SVGAGI. V was clipped by 6 bases and J by 4 bases, with 18 bases between them. The CDR3 length is 15 residues. CDR3 loop: CASSLQPRVGTEAFF. CDR3 coding DNA: TGTGCCAGCAGCTTACAACCTAGGGTCGGCACTGAAGCTTTCTTT.